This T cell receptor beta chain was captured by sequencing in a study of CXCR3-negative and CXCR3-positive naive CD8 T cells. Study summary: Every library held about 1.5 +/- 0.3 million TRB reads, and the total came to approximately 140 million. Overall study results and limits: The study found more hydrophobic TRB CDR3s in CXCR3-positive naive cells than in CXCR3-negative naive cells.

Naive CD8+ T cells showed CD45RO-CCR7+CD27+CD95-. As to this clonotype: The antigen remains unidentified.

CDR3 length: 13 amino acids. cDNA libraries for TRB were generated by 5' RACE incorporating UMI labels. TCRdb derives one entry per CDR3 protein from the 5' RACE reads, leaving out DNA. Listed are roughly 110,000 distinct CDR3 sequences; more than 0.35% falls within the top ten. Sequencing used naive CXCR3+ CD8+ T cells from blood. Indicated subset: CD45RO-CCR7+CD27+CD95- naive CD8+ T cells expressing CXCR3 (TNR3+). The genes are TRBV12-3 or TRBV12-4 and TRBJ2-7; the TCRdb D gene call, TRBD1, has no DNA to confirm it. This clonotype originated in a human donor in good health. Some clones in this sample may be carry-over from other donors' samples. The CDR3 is CASRGQGIYEQYF.